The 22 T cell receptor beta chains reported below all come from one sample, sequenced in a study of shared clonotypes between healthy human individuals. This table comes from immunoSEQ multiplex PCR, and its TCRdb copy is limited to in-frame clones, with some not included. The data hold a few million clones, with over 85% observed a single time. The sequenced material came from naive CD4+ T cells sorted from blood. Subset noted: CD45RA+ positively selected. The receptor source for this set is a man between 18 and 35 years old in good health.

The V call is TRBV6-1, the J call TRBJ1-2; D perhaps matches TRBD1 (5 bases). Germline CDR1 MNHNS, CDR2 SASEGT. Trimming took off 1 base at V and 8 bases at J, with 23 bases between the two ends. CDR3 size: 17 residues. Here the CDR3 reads CASSEDRSGQGRWGYTF. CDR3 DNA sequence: TGTGCCAGCAGTGAAGATAGGAGCGGTCAGGGTCGGTGGGGCTACACCTTC.

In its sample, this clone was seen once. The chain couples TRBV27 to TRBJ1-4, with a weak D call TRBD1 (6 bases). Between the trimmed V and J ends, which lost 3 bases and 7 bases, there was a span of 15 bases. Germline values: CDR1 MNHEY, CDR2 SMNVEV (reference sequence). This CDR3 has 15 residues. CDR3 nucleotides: TGTGCCAGCAGTTTCGGGGGGCCCCAAGGTGAAAAACTGTTTTTT. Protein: CASSFGGPQGEKLFF.

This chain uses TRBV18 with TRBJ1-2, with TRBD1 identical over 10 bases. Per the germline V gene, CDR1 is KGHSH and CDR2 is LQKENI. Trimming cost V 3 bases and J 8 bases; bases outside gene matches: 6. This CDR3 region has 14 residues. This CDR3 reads CASSPGQGTDGYTF. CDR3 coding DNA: TGTGCCAGCTCACCGGGACAGGGGACGGACGGCTACACCTTC.

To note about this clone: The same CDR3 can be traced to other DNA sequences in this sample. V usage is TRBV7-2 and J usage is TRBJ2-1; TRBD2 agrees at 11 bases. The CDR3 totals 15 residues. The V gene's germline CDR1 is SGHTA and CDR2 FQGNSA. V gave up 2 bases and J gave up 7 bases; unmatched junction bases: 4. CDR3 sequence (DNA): TGTGCCAGCAGCTTACTAGCGGGAGGCGGAAATGAGCAGTTCTTC. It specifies CASSLLAGGGNEQFF.

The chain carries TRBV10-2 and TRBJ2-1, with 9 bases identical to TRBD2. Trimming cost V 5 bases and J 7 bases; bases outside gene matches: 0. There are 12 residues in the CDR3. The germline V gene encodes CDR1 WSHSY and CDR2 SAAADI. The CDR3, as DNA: TGCGCCAGCAGTCTAGCGGGGAATGAGCAGTTCTTC. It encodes CASSLAGNEQFF.

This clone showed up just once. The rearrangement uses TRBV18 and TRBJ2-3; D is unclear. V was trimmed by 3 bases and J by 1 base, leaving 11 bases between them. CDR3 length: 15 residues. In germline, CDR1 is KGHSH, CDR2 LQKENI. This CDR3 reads CASSPQDGGTDTQYF. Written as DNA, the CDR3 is TGTGCCAGCTCACCCCAAGATGGGGGCACAGATACGCAGTATTTT.

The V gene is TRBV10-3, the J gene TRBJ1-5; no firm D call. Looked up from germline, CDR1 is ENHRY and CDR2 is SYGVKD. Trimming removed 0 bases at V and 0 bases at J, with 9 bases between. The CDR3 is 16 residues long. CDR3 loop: CAISESWADSNQPQHF. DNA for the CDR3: TGTGCCATCAGTGAGTCCTGGGCAGATAGCAATCAGCCCCAGCATTTT.

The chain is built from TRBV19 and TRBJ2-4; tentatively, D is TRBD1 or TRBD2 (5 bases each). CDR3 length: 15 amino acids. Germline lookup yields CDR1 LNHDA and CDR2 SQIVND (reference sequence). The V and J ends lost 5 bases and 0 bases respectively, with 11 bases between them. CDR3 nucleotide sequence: TGTGCCAGTAGTTCTCCGGGGCTAGCCAAAAACATTCAGTACTTC. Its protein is CASSSPGLAKNIQYF. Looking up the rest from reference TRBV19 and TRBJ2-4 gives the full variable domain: DGGITQSPKYLFRKEGQNVTLSCEQNLNHDAMYWYRQDPGQGLRLIYYSQIVNDFQKGDIAEGYSVSREKKESFPLTVTSAQKNPTAFYLCASSSPGLAKNIQYFGAGTRLSVL.

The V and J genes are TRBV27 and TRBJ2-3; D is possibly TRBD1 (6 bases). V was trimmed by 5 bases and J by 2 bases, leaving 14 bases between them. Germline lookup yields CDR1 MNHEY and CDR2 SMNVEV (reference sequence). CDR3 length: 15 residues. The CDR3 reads CASSRDTLNTDTQYF. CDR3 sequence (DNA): TGTGCCAGCAGTCGGGACACATTGAACACAGATACGCAGTATTTT.

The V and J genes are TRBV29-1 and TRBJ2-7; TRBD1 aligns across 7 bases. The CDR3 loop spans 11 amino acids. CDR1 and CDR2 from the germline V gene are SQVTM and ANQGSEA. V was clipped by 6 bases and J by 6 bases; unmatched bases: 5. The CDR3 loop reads CSVNRGLEQYF. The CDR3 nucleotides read TGCAGCGTCAACAGGGGTCTCGAGCAGTACTTC.

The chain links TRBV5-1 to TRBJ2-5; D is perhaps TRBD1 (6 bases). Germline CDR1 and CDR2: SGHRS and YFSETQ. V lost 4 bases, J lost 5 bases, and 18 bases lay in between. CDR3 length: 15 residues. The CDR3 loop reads CASSVTQGNLETQYF. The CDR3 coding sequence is TGCGCCAGCAGCGTAACACAGGGAAACTTGGAGACCCAGTACTTC.

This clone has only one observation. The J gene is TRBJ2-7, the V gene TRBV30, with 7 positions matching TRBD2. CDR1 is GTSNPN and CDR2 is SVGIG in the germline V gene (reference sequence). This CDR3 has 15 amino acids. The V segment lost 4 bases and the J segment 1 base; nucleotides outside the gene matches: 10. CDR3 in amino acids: CAWTRKGTKSYEQYF. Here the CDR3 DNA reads TGTGCCTGGACTAGGAAAGGGACTAAGTCCTACGAGCAGTACTTC.

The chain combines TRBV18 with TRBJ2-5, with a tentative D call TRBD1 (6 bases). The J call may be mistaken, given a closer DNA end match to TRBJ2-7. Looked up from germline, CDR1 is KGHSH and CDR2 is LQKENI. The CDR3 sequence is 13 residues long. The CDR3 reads CASSPSGDYEQYF. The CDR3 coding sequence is TGTGCCAGCTCACCATCAGGGGACTACGAGCAGTACTTC.

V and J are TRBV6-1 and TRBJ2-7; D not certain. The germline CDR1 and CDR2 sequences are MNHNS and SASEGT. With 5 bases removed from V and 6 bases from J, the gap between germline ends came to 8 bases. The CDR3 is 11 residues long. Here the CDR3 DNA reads TGTGCCAGCAGTAGGATGGGCGAGCAGTACTTC. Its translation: CASSRMGEQYF.

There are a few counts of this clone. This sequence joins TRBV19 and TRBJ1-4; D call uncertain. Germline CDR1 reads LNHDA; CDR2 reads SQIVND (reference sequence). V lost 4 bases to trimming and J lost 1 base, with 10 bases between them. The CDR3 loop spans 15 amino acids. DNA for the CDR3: TGTGCCAGTAGTACGTTCACCCAAACTAATGAAAAACTGTTTTTT. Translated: CASSTFTQTNEKLFF.

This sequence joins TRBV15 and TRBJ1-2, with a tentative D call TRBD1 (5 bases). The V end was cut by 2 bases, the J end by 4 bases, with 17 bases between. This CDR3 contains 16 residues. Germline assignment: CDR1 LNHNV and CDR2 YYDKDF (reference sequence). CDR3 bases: TGTGCCACCAGCAGATCCCCGGGCGGCGGGACCTATGGCTACACCTTC. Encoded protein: CATSRSPGGGTYGYTF.

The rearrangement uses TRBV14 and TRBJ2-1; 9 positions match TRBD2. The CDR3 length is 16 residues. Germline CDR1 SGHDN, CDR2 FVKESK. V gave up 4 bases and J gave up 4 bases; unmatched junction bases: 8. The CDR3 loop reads CASSPLAGGPYNEQFF. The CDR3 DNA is TGTGCCAGCAGCCCCCTGGCGGGGGGGCCATACAATGAGCAGTTCTTC.

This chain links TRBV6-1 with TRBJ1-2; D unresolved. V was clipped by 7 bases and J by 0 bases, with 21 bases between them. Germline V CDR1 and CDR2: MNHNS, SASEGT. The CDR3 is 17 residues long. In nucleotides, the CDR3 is TGTGCCAGCACTCAAGCTGGACCCCGCGGCCCTAACTATGGCTACACCTTC. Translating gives CASTQAGPRGPNYGYTF.

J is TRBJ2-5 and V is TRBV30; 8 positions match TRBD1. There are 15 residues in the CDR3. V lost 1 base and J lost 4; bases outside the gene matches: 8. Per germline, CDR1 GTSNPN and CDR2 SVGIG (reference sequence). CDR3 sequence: CAWSGRQGSIETQYF. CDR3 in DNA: TGTGCCTGGAGTGGACGACAGGGGAGTATAGAGACCCAGTACTTC.

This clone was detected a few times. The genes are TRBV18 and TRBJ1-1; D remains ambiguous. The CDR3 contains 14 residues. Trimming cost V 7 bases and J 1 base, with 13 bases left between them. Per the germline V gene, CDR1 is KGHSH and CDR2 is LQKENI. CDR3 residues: CASLLYRENTEAFF. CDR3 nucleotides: TGTGCCAGCTTACTATACAGAGAGAACACTGAAGCTTTCTTT.

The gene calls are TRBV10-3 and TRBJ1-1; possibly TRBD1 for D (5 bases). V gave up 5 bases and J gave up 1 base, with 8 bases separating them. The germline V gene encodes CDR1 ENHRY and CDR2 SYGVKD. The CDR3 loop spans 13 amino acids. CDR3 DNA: TGTGCCATCAGTTCCAGGGAGAACACTGAAGCTTTCTTT. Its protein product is CAISSRENTEAFF.

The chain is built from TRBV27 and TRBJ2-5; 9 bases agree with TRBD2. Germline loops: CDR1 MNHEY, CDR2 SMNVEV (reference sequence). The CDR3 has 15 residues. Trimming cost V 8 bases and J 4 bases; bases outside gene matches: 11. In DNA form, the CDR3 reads TGTGCCAGCTCCCGCGGGGCGGGAGGGCGAGAGACCCAGTACTTC. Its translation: CASSRGAGGRETQYF.